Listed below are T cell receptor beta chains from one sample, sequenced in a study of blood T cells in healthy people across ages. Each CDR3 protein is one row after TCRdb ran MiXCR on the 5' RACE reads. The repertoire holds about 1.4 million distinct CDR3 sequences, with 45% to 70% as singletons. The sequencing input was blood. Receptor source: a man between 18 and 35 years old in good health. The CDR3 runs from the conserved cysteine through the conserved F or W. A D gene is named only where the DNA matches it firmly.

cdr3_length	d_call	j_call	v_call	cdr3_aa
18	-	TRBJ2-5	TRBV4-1	CASGQSLQNMGFFRLLYF
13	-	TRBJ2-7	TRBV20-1	CSATYKGTYEQYF
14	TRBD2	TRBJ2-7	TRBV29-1	CSVVLREGYNGQYF
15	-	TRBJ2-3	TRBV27	CASALNPAGTDTQYF
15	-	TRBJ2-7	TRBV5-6	CASSLEPGSSYEQYF
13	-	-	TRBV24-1	CATSDFSEETQYF
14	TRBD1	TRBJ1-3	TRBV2	CARTTGDSGNTIYF
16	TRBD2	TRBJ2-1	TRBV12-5	CASGLVQRTRKNEQFF
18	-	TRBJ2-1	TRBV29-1	CSVGNANPNLGSYNEQFF
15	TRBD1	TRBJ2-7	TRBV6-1	CASSEAGTGAYEQYF
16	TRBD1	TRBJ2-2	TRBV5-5	CASGLKGTDNTGELFF
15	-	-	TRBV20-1	CSARDSEKHGYEQYF
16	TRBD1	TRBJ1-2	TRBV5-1	CARRPSGTGSLYGYTF
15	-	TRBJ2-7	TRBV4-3	CASSPGLRRTYEQYF
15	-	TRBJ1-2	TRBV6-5	CASSYSGSPPAGYTF
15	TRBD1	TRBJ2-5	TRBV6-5	CASSMDRGLQETQYF